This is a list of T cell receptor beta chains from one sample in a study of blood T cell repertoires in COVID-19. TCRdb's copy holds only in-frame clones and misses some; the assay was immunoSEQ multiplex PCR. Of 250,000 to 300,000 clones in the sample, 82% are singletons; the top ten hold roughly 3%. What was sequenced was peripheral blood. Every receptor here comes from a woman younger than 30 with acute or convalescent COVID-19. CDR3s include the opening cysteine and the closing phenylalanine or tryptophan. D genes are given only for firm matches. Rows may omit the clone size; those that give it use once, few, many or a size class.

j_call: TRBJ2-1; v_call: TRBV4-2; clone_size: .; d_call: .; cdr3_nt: TGTGCCAGCAGCCAAGATCCTGGGGGGTACTCCTACAATGAGCAGTTCTTC; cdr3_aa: CASSQDPGGYSYNEQFF
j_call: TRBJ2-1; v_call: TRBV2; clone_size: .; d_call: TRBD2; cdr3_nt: TGTGCCAGCCTCTGGCGGGAGGGCTTGAATGAGCAGTTCTTC; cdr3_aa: CASLWREGLNEQFF
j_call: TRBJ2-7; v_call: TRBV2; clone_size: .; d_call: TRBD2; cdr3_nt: TGTGCCAGCATCCTAGCGGGAGTCCACGAGCAGTACTTC; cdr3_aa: CASILAGVHEQYF
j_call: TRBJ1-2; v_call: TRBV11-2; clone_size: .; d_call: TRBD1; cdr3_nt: TGTGCCAGCAGCTTAGGGACAGGGGGATGGGGAAACTATGGCTACACCTTC; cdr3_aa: CASSLGTGGWGNYGYTF
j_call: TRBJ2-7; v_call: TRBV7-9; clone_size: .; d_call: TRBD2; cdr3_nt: TGTGCCAGCAGCTTAGGTCGGGGGACTAGCGGGAGGGCCTGGTACGAGCAGTACTTC; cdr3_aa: CASSLGRGTSGRAWYEQYF
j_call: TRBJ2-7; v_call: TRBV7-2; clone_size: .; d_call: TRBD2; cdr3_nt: TGTGCCAGCAGCTCGGGCTCTAGCGGGAGGGCACCTTACTTC; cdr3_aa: CASSSGSSGRAPYF
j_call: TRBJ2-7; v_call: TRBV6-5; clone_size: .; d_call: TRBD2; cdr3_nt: TGTGCCAGCAGACCGGGGCTAGCGGTCTCCTACGAGCAGTACTTC; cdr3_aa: CASRPGLAVSYEQYF
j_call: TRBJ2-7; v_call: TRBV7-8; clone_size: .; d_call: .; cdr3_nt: TGTGCCAGCACCTTCCTGGGGCGGAACTACGAGCAGTACTTC; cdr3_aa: CASTFLGRNYEQYF
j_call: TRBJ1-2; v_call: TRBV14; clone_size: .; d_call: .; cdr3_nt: TGTGCCAGCAGCTCAACAGGGACCTATGGCTACACCTTC; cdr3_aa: CASSSTGTYGYTF
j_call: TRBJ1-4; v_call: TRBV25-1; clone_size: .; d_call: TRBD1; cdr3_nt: TGTGCCAGCAGTGGGGGGACAGTGGGTGACGAAAAACTGTTTTTT; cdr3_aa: CASSGGTVGDEKLFF
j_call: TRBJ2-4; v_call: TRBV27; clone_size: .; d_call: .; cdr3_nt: TGTGCCAGCGGCTTGCCTTCTTCGTTTACCGTAATTCAGTACTTC; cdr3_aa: CASGLPSSFTVIQYF
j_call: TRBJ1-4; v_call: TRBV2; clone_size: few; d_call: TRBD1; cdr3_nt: TGTGCCAGCAGTGTCCGACAGGGAAATGAAAAACTGTTTTTT; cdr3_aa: CASSVRQGNEKLFF
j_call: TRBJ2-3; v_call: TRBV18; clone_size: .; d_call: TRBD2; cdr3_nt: TGTGCCAGCTCAATTCGTAGCGGGCGAAGCACAGATACGCAGTATTTT; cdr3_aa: CASSIRSGRSTDTQYF
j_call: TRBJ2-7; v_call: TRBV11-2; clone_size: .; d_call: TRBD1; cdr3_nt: TGTGCCAGCAGCTTACAGGACAGGGGCGAGCAGTACTTC; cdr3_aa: CASSLQDRGEQYF
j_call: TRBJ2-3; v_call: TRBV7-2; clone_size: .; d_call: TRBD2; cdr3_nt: TGTGCCAGCAGCTTAATGCCTAGCGGGAGGAGGAGGGGCACAGATACGCAGTATTTT; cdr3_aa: CASSLMPSGRRRGTDTQYF
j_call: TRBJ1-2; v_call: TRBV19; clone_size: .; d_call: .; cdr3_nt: TGTGCCAGTAGTAAGGCGTTGGACAGCTTGTCTAACTATGGCTACACCTTC; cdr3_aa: CASSKALDSLSNYGYTF
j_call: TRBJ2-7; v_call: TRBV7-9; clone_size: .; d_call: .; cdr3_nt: TGTGCCAGCAGCTTAGTGGACAGCACCCTACACGAGCAGTACTTC; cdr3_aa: CASSLVDSTLHEQYF
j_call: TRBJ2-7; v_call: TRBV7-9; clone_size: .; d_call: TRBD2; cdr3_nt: TGTGCCAGCAGCTTGCCAGCGGGAGGAAACGAGCAGTACTTC; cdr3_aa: CASSLPAGGNEQYF
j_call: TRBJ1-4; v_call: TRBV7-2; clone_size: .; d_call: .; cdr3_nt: TGTGCCAGCAGCTTAGAAGCACCTTATAAACTGTTTTTT; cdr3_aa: CASSLEAPYKLFF
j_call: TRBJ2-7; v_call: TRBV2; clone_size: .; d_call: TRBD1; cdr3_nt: TGTGCCAGCAGTGAGCCCGACAGGGACTACGAGCAGTACTTC; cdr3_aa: CASSEPDRDYEQYF
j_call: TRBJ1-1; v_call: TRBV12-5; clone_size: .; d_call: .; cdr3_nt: TGTGCTAGTGGTTTGCGCTTGCCTTTGGGGGCCCCGAACACTGAAGCTTTCTTT; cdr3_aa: CASGLRLPLGAPNTEAFF
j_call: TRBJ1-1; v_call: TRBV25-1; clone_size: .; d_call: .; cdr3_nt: TGTGCCAGCAGTGTGGGGACTAACACTGAAGCTTTCTTT; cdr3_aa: CASSVGTNTEAFF